This entry describes one TCR beta chain. No antigen is known for it. CDR1 and CDR2 from the germline V gene are SGHRS and YFSETQ. The CDR3 sequence is 15 residues long. The V end was cut by 0 bases, the J end by 5 bases, with 14 bases between. The data are from a study of Tregs in tolerant kidney transplant recipients. Some clones are missing from TCRdb's copy, which holds only in-frame ones; the method was immunoSEQ multiplex PCR. The table records about 120,000 clones, roughly 92% of them present only once. Study findings and constraints: Tregs expanded with activated donor B cells seemed most donor-specific.

The source is a human donor in good health. Source material: CD4+ T cells from blood. The gene calls are TRBV5-1 and TRBJ2-5; weak D call: TRBD1 (8 bases). CDR3 sequence: CASSLAGQGGETQYF. CDR3 nucleotide sequence: TGCGCCAGCAGCTTGGCCGGACAGGGAGGGGAGACCCAGTACTTC.